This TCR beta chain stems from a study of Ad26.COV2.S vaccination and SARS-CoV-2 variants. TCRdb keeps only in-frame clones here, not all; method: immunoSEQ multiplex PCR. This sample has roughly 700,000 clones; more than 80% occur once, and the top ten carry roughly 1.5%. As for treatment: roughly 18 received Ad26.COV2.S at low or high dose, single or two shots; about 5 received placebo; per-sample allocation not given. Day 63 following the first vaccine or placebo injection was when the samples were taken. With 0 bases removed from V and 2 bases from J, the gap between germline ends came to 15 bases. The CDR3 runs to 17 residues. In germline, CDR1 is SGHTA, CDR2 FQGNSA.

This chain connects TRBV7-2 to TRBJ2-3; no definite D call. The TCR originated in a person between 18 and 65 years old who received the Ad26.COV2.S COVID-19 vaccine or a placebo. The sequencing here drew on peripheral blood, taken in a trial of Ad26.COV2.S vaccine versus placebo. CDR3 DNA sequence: TGTGCCAGCAGCTTAGCCGCAGGTGGCGGAGCCACAGATACGCAGTATTTT. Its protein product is CASSLAAGGGATDTQYF.